Sequencing of this T cell receptor beta chain was carried out in a study of T cells in narcolepsy. CDR3 length equals 13 residues. Germline CDR1 and CDR2: MNHEY and SMNVEV (reference sequence). Deletions cut 6 bases from V and 1 base from J, with 10 bases between. Sequenced by immunoSEQ multiplex PCR; TCRdb stores in-frame clones only, minus some. The table lists under 40,000 clones, about four fifths of them singletons, with around 0.96% in the top ten. General study points: Autoreactive HCRT-specific and TRIB2-specific clonotypes were marked in same-patient CSF-versus-blood CD4+ comparisons.

Note on this clone: Antigen: not known.

This receptor was taken from a human donor with narcolepsy. This chain links TRBV27 with TRBJ2-7; D may match TRBD1 or TRBD2 (5 bases each). Material for sequencing was CD45RA- memory CD4+ T cells from PBMCs. The CDR3 DNA is TGTGCCAGCAGCCGGGACGGTTCCTACGAGCAGTACTTC. Its translation: CASSRDGSYEQYF.